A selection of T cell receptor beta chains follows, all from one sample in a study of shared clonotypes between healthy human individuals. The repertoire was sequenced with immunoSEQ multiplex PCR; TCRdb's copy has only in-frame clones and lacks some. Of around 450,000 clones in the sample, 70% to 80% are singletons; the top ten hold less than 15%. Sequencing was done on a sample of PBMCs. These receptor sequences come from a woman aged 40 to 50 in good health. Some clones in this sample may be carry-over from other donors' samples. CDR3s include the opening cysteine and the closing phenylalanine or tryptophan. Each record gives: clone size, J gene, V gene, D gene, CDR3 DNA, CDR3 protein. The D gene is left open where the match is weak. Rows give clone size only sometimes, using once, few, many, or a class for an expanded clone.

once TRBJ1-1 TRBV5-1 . TGCGCCAGCAGCTTGCAGGGAGGGGACACTGAAGCTTTCTTT CASSLQGGDTEAFF
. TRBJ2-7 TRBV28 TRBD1 TGTGCCAGCAGGCAACAGGGGGTGAGGACCTACGAGCAGTACTTC CASRQQGVRTYEQYF
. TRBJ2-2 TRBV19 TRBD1 TGTGCCAGTAGCGGGACAGGGGCCCGTGTAGTGAACACCGGGGAGCTGTTTTTT CASSGTGARVVNTGELFF
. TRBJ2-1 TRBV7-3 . TGTGCCAGCAGCAACGACACCCACAATGAGCAGTTCTTC CASSNDTHNEQFF
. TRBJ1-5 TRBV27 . TGTGCCAGCAGTAGTCGGGCGAGCAATCAGCCCCAGCATTTT CASSSRASNQPQHF
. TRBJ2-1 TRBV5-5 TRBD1 TGTGCCAGCAGCTGGACAGGGATCTACAATGAGCAGTTCTTC CASSWTGIYNEQFF
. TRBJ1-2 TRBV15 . TGTGCCACCAGCAGAGATCAGGCAGGGAAAGATGGCTACACCTTC CATSRDQAGKDGYTF
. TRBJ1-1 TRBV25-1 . TGTGCCTGCAGCAGGGATCGTGCTTTCTTT CACSRDRAFF
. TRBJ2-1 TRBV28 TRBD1 TGTGCCAGCAGTCGACAGGGGGCTAAGAATGAGCAGTTCTTC CASSRQGAKNEQFF
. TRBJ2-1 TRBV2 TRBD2 TGTGCCAGCAGCCTAGAGCGGGCGGGAGACAATGAGCAGTTCTTC CASSLERAGDNEQFF
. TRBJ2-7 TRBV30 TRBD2 TGTGCCTGGAGTAGGGAGGGGTACGAGCAGTACTTC CAWSREGYEQYF